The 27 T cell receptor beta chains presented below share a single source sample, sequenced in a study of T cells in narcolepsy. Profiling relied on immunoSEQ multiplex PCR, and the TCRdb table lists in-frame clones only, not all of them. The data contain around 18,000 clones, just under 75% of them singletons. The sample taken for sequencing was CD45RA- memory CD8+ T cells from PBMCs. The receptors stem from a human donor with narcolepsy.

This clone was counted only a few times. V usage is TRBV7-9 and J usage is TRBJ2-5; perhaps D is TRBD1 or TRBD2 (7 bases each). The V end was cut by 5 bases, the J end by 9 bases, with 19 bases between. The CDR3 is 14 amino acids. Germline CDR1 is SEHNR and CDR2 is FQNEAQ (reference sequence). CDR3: CASSPQDRRGSQYF. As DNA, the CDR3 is TGTGCCAGCAGCCCACAGGACAGGCGGGGGTCCCAGTACTTC.

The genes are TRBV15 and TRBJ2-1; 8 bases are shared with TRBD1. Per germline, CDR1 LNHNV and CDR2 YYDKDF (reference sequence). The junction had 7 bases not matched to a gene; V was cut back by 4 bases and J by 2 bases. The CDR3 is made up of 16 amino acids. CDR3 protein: CATSNPSGGAYNEQFF. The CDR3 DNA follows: TGTGCCACCAGCAACCCTTCAGGGGGCGCCTACAATGAGCAGTTCTTC.

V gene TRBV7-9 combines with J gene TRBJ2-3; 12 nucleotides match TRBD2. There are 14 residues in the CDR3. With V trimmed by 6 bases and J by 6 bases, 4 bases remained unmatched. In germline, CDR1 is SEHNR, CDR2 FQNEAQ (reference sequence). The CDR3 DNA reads TGTGCCAGCAGTCTAACTAGCGGGGGGGATACGCAGTATTTT. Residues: CASSLTSGGDTQYF.

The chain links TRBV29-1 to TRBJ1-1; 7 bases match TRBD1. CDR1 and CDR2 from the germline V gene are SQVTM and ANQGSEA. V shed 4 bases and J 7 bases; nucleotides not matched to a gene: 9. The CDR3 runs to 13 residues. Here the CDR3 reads CSVADRASFEAFF. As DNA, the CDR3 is TGCAGCGTTGCTGACAGGGCATCTTTTGAAGCTTTCTTT.

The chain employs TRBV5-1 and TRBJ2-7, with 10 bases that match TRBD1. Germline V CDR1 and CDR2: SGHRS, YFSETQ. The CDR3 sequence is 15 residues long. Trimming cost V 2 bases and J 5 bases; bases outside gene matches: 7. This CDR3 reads CASSLGPGTGDEQYF. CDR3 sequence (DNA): TGCGCCAGCAGCTTAGGACCCGGGACAGGGGACGAGCAGTACTTC.

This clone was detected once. The CDR3 here is CSVEDLGGTRNTGELFF. The CDR3 DNA sequence: TGCAGCGTTGAAGATCTTGGAGGGACTAGGAACACCGGGGAGCTGTTTTTT. The V call is TRBV29-1, the J call TRBJ2-2; 8 bases fit TRBD2. V was pared by 0 bases and J by 1 base, with 7 bases of the junction left unmatched. The CDR3 length is 17 residues. The V gene's germline CDR1 is SQVTM and CDR2 ANQGSEA.

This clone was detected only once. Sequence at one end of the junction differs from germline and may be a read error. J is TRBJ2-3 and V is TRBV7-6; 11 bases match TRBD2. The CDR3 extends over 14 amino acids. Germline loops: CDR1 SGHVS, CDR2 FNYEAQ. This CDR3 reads CASSLAGGTDTQYF. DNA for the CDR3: TGTGCCAGCAGCCTAGCGGGAGGTACAGATACGCAGTATTTT.

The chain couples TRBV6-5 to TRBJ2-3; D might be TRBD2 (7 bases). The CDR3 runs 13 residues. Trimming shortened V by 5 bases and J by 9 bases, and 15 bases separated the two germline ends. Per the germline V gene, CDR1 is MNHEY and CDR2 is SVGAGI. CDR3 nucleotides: TGTGCCAGCAGTACTGGGGGGGCTGACACGCAGTATTTT. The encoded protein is CASSTGGADTQYF.

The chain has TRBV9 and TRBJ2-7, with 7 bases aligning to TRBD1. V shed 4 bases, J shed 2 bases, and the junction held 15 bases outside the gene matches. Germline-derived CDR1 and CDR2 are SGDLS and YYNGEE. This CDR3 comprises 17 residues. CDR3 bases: TGTGCCAGCAGCCCCGGGACAGCCCCTCGTGGGGCCTACGAGCAGTACTTC. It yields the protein CASSPGTAPRGAYEQYF.

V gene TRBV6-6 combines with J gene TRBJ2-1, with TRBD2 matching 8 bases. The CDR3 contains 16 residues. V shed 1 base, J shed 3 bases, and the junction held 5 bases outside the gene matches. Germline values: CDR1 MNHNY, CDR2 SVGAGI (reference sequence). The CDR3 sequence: CASSYLLAASYNEQFF. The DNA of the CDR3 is TGTGCCAGCAGTTACTTACTAGCGGCAAGCTACAATGAGCAGTTCTTC.

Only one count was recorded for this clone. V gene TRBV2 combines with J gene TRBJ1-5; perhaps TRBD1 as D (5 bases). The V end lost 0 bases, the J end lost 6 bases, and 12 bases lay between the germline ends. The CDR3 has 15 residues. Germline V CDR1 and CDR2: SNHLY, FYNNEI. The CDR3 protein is CASSEARQGGQPQHF. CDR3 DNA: TGTGCCAGCAGTGAAGCGAGGCAGGGTGGTCAGCCCCAGCATTTT.

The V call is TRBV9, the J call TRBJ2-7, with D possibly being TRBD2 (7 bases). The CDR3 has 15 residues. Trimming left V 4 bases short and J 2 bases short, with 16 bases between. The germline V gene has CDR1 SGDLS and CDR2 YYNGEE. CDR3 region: CASSHGAGATYEQYF. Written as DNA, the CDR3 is TGTGCCAGCAGCCACGGGGCGGGGGCAACCTACGAGCAGTACTTC.

CDR3 DNA: TGTGCCAGCAGCTTGGAATCAGGGGCCAATCAGCCCCAGCATTTT. Its translation: CASSLESGANQPQHF. This chain joins TRBV11-1 and TRBJ1-5, with D tentatively TRBD1 (6 bases). Deletions cut 3 bases from V and 3 bases from J, with 12 bases between. The CDR3 runs to 15 residues. Germline CDR1 and CDR2: SGHAT and FQDESV (reference sequence).

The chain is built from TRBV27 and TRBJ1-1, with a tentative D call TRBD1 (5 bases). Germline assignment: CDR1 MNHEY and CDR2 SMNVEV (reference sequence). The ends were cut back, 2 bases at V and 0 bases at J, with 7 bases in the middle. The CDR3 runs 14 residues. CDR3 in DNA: TGTGCCAGCAGTTTACAGGGAATGAACACTGAAGCTTTCTTT. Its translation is CASSLQGMNTEAFF.

In DNA, the CDR3 is TGTGCCAGCAGCTTGTTTGTCCAGGAGACCTACGAGCAGTACTTC. It encodes CASSLFVQETYEQYF. The chain carries TRBV5-6 and TRBJ2-7; D unresolved. Germline V gives CDR1 SGHDT, CDR2 YYEEEE. V lost 1 base to trimming and J lost 2 bases, with 13 bases between them. There are 15 residues in the CDR3.

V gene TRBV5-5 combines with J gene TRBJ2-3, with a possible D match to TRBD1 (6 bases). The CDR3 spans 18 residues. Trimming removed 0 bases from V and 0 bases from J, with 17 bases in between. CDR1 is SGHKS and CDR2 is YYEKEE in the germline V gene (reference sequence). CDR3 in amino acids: CASSLVGGTLRSTDTQYF. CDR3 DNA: TGTGCCAGCAGCTTGGTAGGTGGGACACTTAGAAGCACAGATACGCAGTATTTT.

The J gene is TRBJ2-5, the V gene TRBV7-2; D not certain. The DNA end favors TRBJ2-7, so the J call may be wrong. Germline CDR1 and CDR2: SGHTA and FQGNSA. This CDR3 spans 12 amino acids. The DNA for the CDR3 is TGTGCCAGCAGCTTAAATTTCCACGAGCAGTACTTC. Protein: CASSLNFHEQYF.

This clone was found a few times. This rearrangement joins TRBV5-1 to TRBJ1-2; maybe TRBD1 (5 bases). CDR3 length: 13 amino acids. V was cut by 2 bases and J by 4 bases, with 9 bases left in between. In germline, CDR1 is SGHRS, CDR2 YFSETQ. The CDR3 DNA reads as TGCGCCAGCAGCTTTTCAGGGACCTATGGCTACACCTTC. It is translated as CASSFSGTYGYTF. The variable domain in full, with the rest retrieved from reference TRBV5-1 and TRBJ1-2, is KAGVTQTPRYLIKTRGQQVTLSCSPISGHRSVSWYQQTPGQGLQFLFEYFSETQRNKGNFPGRFSGRQFSNSRSEMNVSTLELGDSALYLCASSFSGTYGYTFGSGTRLTVV.

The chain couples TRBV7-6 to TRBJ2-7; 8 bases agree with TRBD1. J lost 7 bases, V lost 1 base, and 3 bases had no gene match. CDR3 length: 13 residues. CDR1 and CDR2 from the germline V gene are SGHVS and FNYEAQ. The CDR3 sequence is CASSLDRGWEQYF. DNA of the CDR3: TGTGCCAGCAGCTTAGACAGGGGGTGGGAGCAGTACTTC.

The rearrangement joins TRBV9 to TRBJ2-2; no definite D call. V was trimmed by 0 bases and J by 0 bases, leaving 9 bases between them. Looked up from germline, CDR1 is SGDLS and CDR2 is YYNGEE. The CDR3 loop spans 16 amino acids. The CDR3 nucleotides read TGTGCCAGCAGCGTAGGGGGTTTTCCGAACACCGGGGAGCTGTTTTTT. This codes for CASSVGGFPNTGELFF.

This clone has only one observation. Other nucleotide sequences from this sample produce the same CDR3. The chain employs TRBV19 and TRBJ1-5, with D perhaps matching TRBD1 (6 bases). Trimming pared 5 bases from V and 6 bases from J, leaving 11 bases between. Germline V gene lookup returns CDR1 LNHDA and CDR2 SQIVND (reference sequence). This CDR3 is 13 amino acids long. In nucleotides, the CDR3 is TGTGCCAGTAGTCTAGGGGGGCTTCAGCCCCAGCATTTT. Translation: CASSLGGLQPQHF.

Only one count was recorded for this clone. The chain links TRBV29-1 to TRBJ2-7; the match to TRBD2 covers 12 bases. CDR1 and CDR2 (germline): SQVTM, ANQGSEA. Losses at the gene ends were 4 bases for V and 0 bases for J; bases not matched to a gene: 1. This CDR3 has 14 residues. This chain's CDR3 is CSVVTSGSSYEQYF. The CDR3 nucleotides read TGCAGCGTTGTGACTAGCGGGAGCTCCTACGAGCAGTACTTC.

CDR3 region: CASSLGLRDRVTYEQYF. The CDR3 region has the DNA TGTGCCAGCAGCTTAGGCCTGAGGGACAGGGTGACCTACGAGCAGTACTTC. The chain has TRBV13 and TRBJ2-7; TRBD1 agrees at 9 bases. Trimming cost V 0 bases and J 2 bases; bases outside gene matches: 8. This CDR3 is 17 amino acids long. Germline lookup yields CDR1 PRHDT and CDR2 FYEKMQ (reference sequence).

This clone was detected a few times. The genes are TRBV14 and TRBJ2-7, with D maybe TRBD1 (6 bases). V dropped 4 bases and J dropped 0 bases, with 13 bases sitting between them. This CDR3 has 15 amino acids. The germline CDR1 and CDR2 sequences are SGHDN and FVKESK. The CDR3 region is CASSLFQGSSYEQYF. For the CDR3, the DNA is TGTGCCAGCAGCCTTTTCCAGGGGTCCTCCTACGAGCAGTACTTC.

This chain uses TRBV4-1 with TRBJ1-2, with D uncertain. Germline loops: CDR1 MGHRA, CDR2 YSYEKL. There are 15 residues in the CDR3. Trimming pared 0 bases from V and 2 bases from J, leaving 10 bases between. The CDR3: CASSQDVDGNYGYTF. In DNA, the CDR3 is TGCGCCAGCAGCCAAGACGTGGACGGAAACTATGGCTACACCTTC.

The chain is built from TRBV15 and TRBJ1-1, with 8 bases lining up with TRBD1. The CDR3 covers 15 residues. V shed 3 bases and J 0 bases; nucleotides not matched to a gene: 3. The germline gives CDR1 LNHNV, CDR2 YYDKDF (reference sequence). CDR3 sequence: CATSSDRGLNTEAFF. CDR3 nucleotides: TGTGCCACCAGCAGCGACAGGGGTCTGAACACTGAAGCTTTCTTT.

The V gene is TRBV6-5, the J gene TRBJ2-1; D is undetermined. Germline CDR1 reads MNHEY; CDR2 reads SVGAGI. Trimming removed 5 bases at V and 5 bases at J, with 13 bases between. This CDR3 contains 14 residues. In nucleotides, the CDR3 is TGTGCCAGCAGTGCCGTCGGCGGCCACAATGAGCAGTTCTTC. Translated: CASSAVGGHNEQFF.